Presented here are 31 T cell receptor beta chains from one specimen sequenced in a study of cytomegalovirus exposure and HLA in healthy donors. Both 60 Vbeta primers and 13 Jbeta primers went into the PCR. The assay was immunoSEQ multiplex PCR, and TCRdb's table has in-frame clones only and misses some. The profile shows 100,000 or so clones, approximately 69% of them singletons. The sequenced sample was PBMCs. Receptors were obtained from a man aged 25-40 years in good health and CMV-seronegative.

This clone was observed once. V usage is TRBV20-1 and J usage is TRBJ1-1, with D maybe TRBD1 (6 bases). The CDR3 loop spans 11 amino acids. CDR1 DFQATT and CDR2 SNEGSKA come from the germline V gene (reference sequence). V was shortened by 6 bases and J by 6 bases, with 11 bases between the two germline ends. CDR3 sequence (DNA): TGCAGTGCCCCCACAGGGCCTGAAGCTTTCTTT. This sequence encodes CSAPTGPEAFF.

This chain joins TRBV7-8 and TRBJ2-3; D gene uncertain. The V end lost 2 bases, the J end lost 4 bases, and 16 bases lay between the germline ends. Per the germline V gene, CDR1 is SGHVS and CDR2 is FQNEAQ. The CDR3 has 16 amino acids. For the CDR3, the DNA is TGTGCCAGCAGCTTAAGTAATAATCTAGTTGCAGATACGCAGTATTTT. Protein sequence: CASSLSNNLVADTQYF.

This clone was recorded only once. V gene TRBV2 combines with J gene TRBJ2-1; TRBD2 matches at 9 bases. CDR1 and CDR2 (germline): SNHLY, FYNNEI. This CDR3 has 15 residues. Unmatched junction bases numbered 10, after V lost 6 bases and J lost 7 bases. CDR3 residues: CASRPWREGTNEQFF. DNA for the CDR3: TGTGCCAGCAGGCCCTGGCGGGAGGGCACGAATGAGCAGTTCTTC.

The CDR3 spells CASSPRMTSGSGDTQYF. The CDR3 DNA is TGTGCCAGCTCACCACGTATGACTAGCGGTTCAGGGGATACGCAGTATTTT. The V call is TRBV18, the J call TRBJ2-3; 9 bases map to TRBD2. This CDR3 region has 17 residues. Germline CDR1 is KGHSH and CDR2 is LQKENI. V trimming: 1 base; J trimming: 6 bases; junction bases outside the gene matches: 11.

V and J are TRBV9 and TRBJ2-2; 9 nucleotides align to TRBD2. After removal of 1 base from V and 1 base from J, the junction contained 5 bases not matched to a gene. Germline-derived CDR1 and CDR2 are SGDLS and YYNGEE. The CDR3 runs to 17 residues. The CDR3: CASSVYSGSLNTGELFF. The CDR3 DNA is TGTGCCAGCAGCGTATATAGCGGGAGCTTGAACACCGGGGAGCTGTTTTTT.

The chain links TRBV7-2 to TRBJ2-5; TRBD1 matches at 10 bases. With 5 bases clipped from V and 4 bases from J, the junction kept 4 bases outside the gene matches. The CDR3 has 14 residues. Germline V gives CDR1 SGHTA, CDR2 FQGNSA. This CDR3 is CASSRDRGPETQYF. CDR3 nucleotide sequence: TGTGCCAGCAGCCGGGACAGGGGTCCAGAGACCCAGTACTTC. Filled out from reference TRBV7-2 and TRBJ2-5, the complete variable domain reads GAGVSQSPSNKVTEKGKDVELRCDPISGHTALYWYRQSLGQGLEFLIYFQGNSAPDKSGLPSDRFSAERTGGSVSTLTIQRTQQEDSAVYLCASSRDRGPETQYFGPGTRLLVL.

The gene calls are TRBV9 and TRBJ2-3; a weak D match, TRBD2 (6 bases). The germline V and J ends were trimmed by 3 bases and 6 bases, with 14 bases remaining between them. The CDR3 has 14 amino acids. Germline CDR1 is SGDLS and CDR2 is YYNGEE. CDR3 in amino acids: CASSAGTAADTQYF. CDR3 nucleotide sequence: TGTGCCAGCAGCGCAGGGACTGCGGCGGATACGCAGTATTTT.

The chain is built from TRBV4-3 and TRBJ2-1; TRBD2 aligns across 10 bases. This CDR3 is 15 amino acids long. Per the germline V gene, CDR1 is LGHNA and CDR2 is YSLEER. With V trimmed by 6 bases and J by 3 bases, 5 bases remained unmatched. CDR3 bases: TGCGCCAGCAGATACCGGACTAGCGGCTACAATGAGCAGTTCTTC. Its protein product is CASRYRTSGYNEQFF.

This chain uses TRBV29-1 with TRBJ1-2, with a weak D call TRBD1 (5 bases). This CDR3 comprises 14 residues. The germline V gene encodes CDR1 SQVTM and CDR2 ANQGSEA. Between the trimmed V and J ends, which lost 8 bases and 4 bases, there was a span of 20 bases. The CDR3 loop reads CSFSKGRGGYGYTF. The CDR3 DNA reads as TGCAGCTTCAGTAAGGGAAGGGGCGGCTATGGCTACACCTTC. Combining the CDR3 with reference TRBV29-1 and TRBJ1-2 gives the whole variable domain SAVISQKPSRDICQRGTSLTIQCQVDSQVTMMFWYRQQPGQSLTLIATANQGSEATYESGFVIDKFPISRPNLTFSTLTVSNMSPEDSSIYLCSFSKGRGGYGYTFGSGTRLTVV.

This chain joins TRBV11-2 and TRBJ1-2; D remains ambiguous. The CDR3 loop spans 16 amino acids. The ends were cut back, 3 bases at V and 5 bases at J, with 19 bases in the middle. CDR1 and CDR2 (germline): SGHAT, FQNNGV. Here the CDR3 DNA reads TGTGCCAGCAGCTTTACAGTTGGGTATGTCGGATATGGCTACACCTTC. Amino acids: CASSFTVGYVGYGYTF.

In DNA, the CDR3 is TGTGCCAGCAGCTCCCTTCACAGGAGAAATGAAAAACTGTTTTTT. Protein product: CASSSLHRRNEKLFF. This chain joins TRBV7-8 and TRBJ1-4; possible D gene TRBD1, 5 bases. The CDR3 totals 15 residues. Germline CDR1 SGHVS, CDR2 FQNEAQ. Trimming shortened V by 4 bases and J by 5 bases, and 14 bases separated the two germline ends.

This clone was seen just once. The chain combines TRBV6-1 with TRBJ1-2, with a tentative D call TRBD1 (5 bases). This CDR3 spans 13 amino acids. V was clipped by 6 bases and J by 4 bases, with 12 bases between them. CDR1 and CDR2 from the germline V gene are MNHNS and SASEGT. CDR3 in amino acids: CASRTGTLYGYTF. The DNA of the CDR3 is TGTGCCAGCAGAACCGGGACTCTCTATGGCTACACCTTC.

This chain joins TRBV27 and TRBJ2-1; 7 bases match TRBD1. The germline CDR1 and CDR2 sequences are MNHEY and SMNVEV (reference sequence). The V segment lost 2 bases and the J segment 4 bases; nucleotides outside the gene matches: 5. The CDR3 consists of 15 residues. CDR3 amino acids: CASSLGSGGYNEQFF. CDR3 DNA: TGTGCCAGCAGTTTAGGGTCAGGGGGTTACAATGAGCAGTTCTTC.

The rearrangement links TRBV7-9 to TRBJ2-5; no clear D. This CDR3 region has 13 residues. Germline assignment: CDR1 SEHNR and CDR2 FQNEAQ (reference sequence). V was shortened by 2 bases and J by 2 bases, with 6 bases between the two germline ends. CDR3 in DNA: TGTGCCAGCAGCTTAAGCTGGCAAGAGACCCAGTACTTC. Its translation: CASSLSWQETQYF.

This chain joins TRBV7-2 and TRBJ2-7, with D unclear. V was shortened by 5 bases and J by 4 bases, with 18 bases between the two germline ends. This CDR3 is 15 amino acids long. Germline values: CDR1 SGHTA, CDR2 FQGNSA. The CDR3 nucleotides are TGTGCCAGCAGCGCCCGAGGCGTGCGGAGTTACGAGCAGTACTTC. This gives the protein CASSARGVRSYEQYF.

The chain employs TRBV2 and TRBJ1-2; 8 nucleotides match TRBD1. Germline V CDR1 and CDR2: SNHLY, FYNNEI. V dropped 6 bases and J dropped 8; count of bases not matched to a gene: 11. CDR3 length: 14 residues. The CDR3 here is CASSKRQGRGGYTF. The CDR3 coding sequence is TGTGCCAGCAGCAAAAGACAGGGGCGGGGAGGCTACACCTTC.

The rearrangement joins TRBV5-1 to TRBJ2-5; the match to TRBD1 covers 7 bases. Germline trimming cut 0 bases from V and 1 base from J; bases unmatched to any gene: 0. CDR1 is SGHRS, CDR2 YFSETQ, per germline. This CDR3 is 14 amino acids long. The CDR3 DNA reads as TGCGCCAGCAGCTTGGACAGGGGCCAAGAGACCCAGTACTTC. Residues: CASSLDRGQETQYF.

V gene TRBV5-4 combines with J gene TRBJ2-1; tentatively, D is TRBD1 (6 bases). The CDR3 is 13 residues long. Deletions cut 5 bases from V and 12 bases from J, with 18 bases between. CDR1 is SGHNT, CDR2 YYREEE, per germline (reference sequence). The CDR3 is CASSVPQGLGQFF. The CDR3 DNA follows: TGTGCCAGCAGTGTACCACAGGGATTGGGGCAGTTCTTC.

The rearrangement joins TRBV7-9 to TRBJ1-3; D may be TRBD1 (6 bases). The CDR3 has 16 residues. Trimming took 0 bases from V and 2 from J, leaving 11 bases between them. Germline V lookup: CDR1 SEHNR, CDR2 FQNEAQ (reference sequence). DNA for the CDR3: TGTGCCAGCAGCTTAGCGGGGACATATACTGGAAACACCATATATTTT. The encoded protein is CASSLAGTYTGNTIYF.

The chain joins TRBV7-9 to TRBJ2-1; 8 bases are shared with TRBD2. CDR3 length: 15 amino acids. V was clipped by 3 bases and J by 2 bases; unmatched bases: 3. Per germline, CDR1 SEHNR and CDR2 FQNEAQ (reference sequence). CDR3 protein: CASSFGSGAYNEQFF. The CDR3 DNA reads TGTGCCAGCAGCTTCGGTAGCGGGGCCTACAATGAGCAGTTCTTC.

This clone showed up just a few times. V gene TRBV5-6 combines with J gene TRBJ1-1; the D gene is possibly TRBD1 (5 bases). V was shortened by 4 bases and J by 7 bases, with 11 bases between the two germline ends. The CDR3 sequence is 12 residues long. Per germline, CDR1 SGHDT and CDR2 YYEEEE. CDR3 amino acids: CASSAGHLEAFF. CDR3 nucleotides: TGTGCCAGCAGCGCCGGACACCTTGAAGCTTTCTTT.

The chain uses TRBV5-1 and TRBJ2-2; D remains unclear. From germline, CDR1 is SGHRS and CDR2 YFSETQ. V lost 0 bases and J lost 6, with 6 bases in between. CDR3 size: 13 residues. CDR3 sequence: CASSLGAAGELFF. In nucleotides, the CDR3 is TGCGCCAGCAGCTTGGGCGCCGCCGGGGAGCTGTTTTTT.

The rearrangement links TRBV14 to TRBJ1-3, with D unresolved. CDR1 and CDR2 from the germline V gene are SGHDN and FVKESK. V shed 4 bases and J shed 4 bases, with 14 bases lying between them. This CDR3 region has 15 residues. The CDR3 is CASSLKPSMGNTIYF. CDR3 nucleotides: TGTGCCAGCAGCCTAAAACCGAGCATGGGAAACACCATATATTTT.

The chain recombines TRBV18 with TRBJ2-6, with a tentative D call TRBD1 (8 bases). Trimming cost V 5 bases and J 1 base, with 15 bases left between them. The CDR3 length is 17 residues. Germline V gene data show CDR1 as KGHSH and CDR2 as LQKENI. CDR3 in DNA: TGTGCCAGCTCAGTTGCACAGGGGGGGTCTGGGGCCAACGTCCTGACTTTC. This encodes CASSVAQGGSGANVLTF. Full variable domain (remainder filled in from reference TRBV18 and TRBJ2-6): NAGVMQNPRHLVRRRGQEARLRCSPMKGHSHVYWYRQLPEEGLKFMVYLQKENIIDESGMPKERFSAEFPKEGPSILRIQQVVRGDSAAYFCASSVAQGGSGANVLTFGAGSRLTVL.

This clone was found a few times. In DNA, the CDR3 is TGTGCCAGCAGCTTAGAGACAGTATCCTACGAGCAGTACTTC. Its protein product is CASSLETVSYEQYF. This chain links TRBV7-8 with TRBJ2-5, with TRBD1 as a possible D gene (5 bases). The J call is in doubt because the DNA end fits TRBJ2-7 better. There are 14 residues in the CDR3. CDR1 SGHVS and CDR2 FQNEAQ come from the germline V gene.

This chain connects TRBV7-3 to TRBJ2-3; 9 bases are a match to TRBD2. The CDR3 length is 16 residues. The germline CDR1 and CDR2 sequences are SGHTA and FQGTGA. Losses at the gene ends were 1 base for V and 3 bases for J; bases not matched to a gene: 5. CDR3 in amino acids: CASSLRLAGTTDTQYF. The CDR3 DNA sequence: TGTGCCAGCAGCTTAAGGCTAGCGGGAACAACAGATACGCAGTATTTT.

This chain uses TRBV2 with TRBJ1-1; D gene uncertain. The CDR3 length is 12 residues. The germline CDR1 and CDR2 sequences are SNHLY and FYNNEI. Trimming cost V 3 bases and J 12 bases, with 14 bases left between them. CDR3 protein: CASSELRASTFF. CDR3 DNA sequence: TGTGCCAGCAGTGAGCTGAGGGCGTCGACTTTCTTT.

The chain combines TRBV2 with TRBJ2-2, with TRBD1 matching 9 bases. This CDR3 is 14 amino acids long. Germline values: CDR1 SNHLY, CDR2 FYNNEI. The V and J ends lost 8 bases and 7 bases, in that order; junction bases with no gene match: 8. CDR3 coding DNA: TGTGCCAGCGACAAGGACAGGGGTCGCGGGGAGCTGTTTTTT. The encoded protein is CASDKDRGRGELFF.

V is TRBV27 and J is TRBJ2-1, with no clear D. CDR1 MNHEY and CDR2 SMNVEV come from the germline V gene (reference sequence). This CDR3 region has 15 residues. Trimming cost V 0 bases and J 0 bases, with 6 bases left between them. In DNA form, the CDR3 reads TGTGCCAGCAGTTTATCGTCGGGCTCCTACAATGAGCAGTTCTTC. Amino acids: CASSLSSGSYNEQFF.

The chain couples TRBV19 to TRBJ2-3, with D possibly TRBD2 on 7 matching bases. This CDR3 has 15 amino acids. V was pared by 3 bases and J by 5 bases, with 15 bases between. Germline values: CDR1 LNHDA, CDR2 SQIVND (reference sequence). This chain's CDR3 is CASSIRGRVEDTQYF. As DNA, the CDR3 is TGTGCCAGTAGTATTAGGGGGAGGGTCGAAGATACGCAGTATTTT.

This clone appeared once. The chain has TRBV27 and TRBJ2-1, with 7 bases that match TRBD2. CDR3 length: 18 amino acids. Germline V CDR1 and CDR2: MNHEY, SMNVEV (reference sequence). J lost 3 bases, V lost 3 bases, and 14 bases had no gene match. As DNA, the CDR3 is TGTGCCAGCAGTTTTTACATTGGCGGGAGTAGTGGCTACAATGAGCAGTTCTTC. Encoded protein: CASSFYIGGSSGYNEQFF.